This T cell receptor beta chain appears in the sequencing data of a study of OX40 agonist ivuxolimab in advanced cancers. The study, taken as a whole, reports: Patients with a partial response at 0.1-3.0 mg/kg had among the lowest clonal expansion.

The V and J ends lost 9 bases and 10 bases, in that order; junction bases with no gene match: 8. Germline values: CDR1 LNHDA, CDR2 SQIVND (reference sequence). CDR3 length: 13 amino acids. Autoimmune disease history or systemic immunosuppression meant exclusion. In the case of this clone: The antigen remains undetermined.

The table came from immunoSEQ multiplex PCR; TCRdb's copy has only in-frame clones and leaves some out. The sample includes 78,000 or so clones, 92% of them seen just once. The chain joins TRBV19 to TRBJ1-4; 10 nucleotides line up with TRBD1. The origin of this receptor is an adult with an advanced solid tumor such as melanoma, head and neck, liver or kidney cancer. The sequencing here drew on CD4+ or CD8+ T cells sorted from blood, taken in a trial of the OX40 agonist ivuxolimab. CDR3 nucleotide sequence: TGTGCCAGCGCGGGACAGGGGATGGGAAAACTGTTTTTT. Translation: CASAGQGMGKLFF. The complete variable domain, with remaining parts taken from reference TRBV19 and TRBJ1-4, reads DGGITQSPKYLFRKEGQNVTLSCEQNLNHDAMYWYRQDPGQGLRLIYYSQIVNDFQKGDIAEGYSVSREKKESFPLTVTSAQKNPTAFYLCASAGQGMGKLFFGSGTQLSVL.